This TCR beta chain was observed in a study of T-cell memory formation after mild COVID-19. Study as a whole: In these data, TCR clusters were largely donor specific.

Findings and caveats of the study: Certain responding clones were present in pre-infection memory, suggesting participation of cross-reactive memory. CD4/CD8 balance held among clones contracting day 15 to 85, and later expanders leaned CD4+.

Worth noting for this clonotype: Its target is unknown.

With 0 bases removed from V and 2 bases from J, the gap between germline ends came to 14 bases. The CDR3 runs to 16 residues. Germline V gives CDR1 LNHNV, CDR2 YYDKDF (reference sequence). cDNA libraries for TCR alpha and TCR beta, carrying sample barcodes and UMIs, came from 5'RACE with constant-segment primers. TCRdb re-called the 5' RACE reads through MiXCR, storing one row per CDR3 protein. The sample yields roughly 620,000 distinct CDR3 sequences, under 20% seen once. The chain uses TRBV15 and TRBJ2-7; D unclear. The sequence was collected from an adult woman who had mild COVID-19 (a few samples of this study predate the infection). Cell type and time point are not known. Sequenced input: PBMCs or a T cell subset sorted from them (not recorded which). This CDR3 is CATSRDEWGIPYEQYF. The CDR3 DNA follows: TGTGCCACCAGCAGAGATGAGTGGGGTATCCCCTACGAGCAGTACTTC.